This paragraph reports one T cell receptor beta chain. Its target is not known. TCRdb redid the calling of the reads with MiXCR, one entry per CDR3 protein. Of about 330,000 distinct CDR3 sequences listed, more than 8% were seen once; the top ten hold about 4.5%. The sample comes from a study of T cell repertoires in cytomegalovirus infection. At the level of the study: Through public TCR beta signatures, both CMV infection and matching HLA type were indicated.

Study-level points and caveats: Dominant in the ex vivo response were TCR beta clonotypes restricted by HLA-C and specific for CMV. Public TCR beta family frequency separated CMV-and-HLA carriers, including in an independent cohort.

The CDR3 covers 11 residues. Trimming removed 6 bases at V and 6 bases at J, with 8 bases between. In germline, CDR1 is MDHEN, CDR2 SYDVKM. This clonotype originated in a human donor in good health (CMV status not recorded). Some clones in this sample may be carry-over from other donors' samples. Material for sequencing was PBMCs. V gene TRBV28 combines with J gene TRBJ1-1; D not certain. In nucleotides, the CDR3 is TGTGCCAGCAGCTCAGGCTCTGAAGCTTTCTTT. The encoded protein is CASSSGSEAFF.